These 18 T cell receptor beta chains came from one sample sequenced in a study of TIL therapy for anti-PD-1-resistant metastatic lung cancer. This was the immunoSEQ v3 assay. Clones were sequenced by immunoSEQ multiplex PCR, and TCRdb holds only the in-frame ones, with some missing. The sample has just over 45,000 clones, roughly 85% seen once; the top ten hold about 15%. Time point specified: pre-treatment sample, taken before nivolumab and TIL therapy. The sample was blood, taken at baseline. Receptors originate from a man between 65 and 79 years old with non-small cell lung cancer.

The rearrangement uses TRBV5-1 and TRBJ2-2; TRBD2 matches at 14 bases. The germline V gene encodes CDR1 SGHRS and CDR2 YFSETQ. CDR3 length: 19 residues. The J segment lost 4 bases and the V segment lost 0 bases, leaving 8 bases of the junction unmatched. The CDR3 nucleotides are TGCGCCAGCAGCTTGGTGGGACTAGCGGGAGCCTCGGGCACCGGGGAGCTGTTTTTT. Its protein product is CASSLVGLAGASGTGELFF.

The chain recombines TRBV7-3 with TRBJ2-1; a weak D match, TRBD1 (7 bases). Germline loops: CDR1 SGHTA, CDR2 FQGTGA. V lost 1 base and J 9 bases, leaving 13 bases between the germline ends. The CDR3 contains 14 residues. CDR3 residues: CASSLRQGGGEQFF. DNA for the CDR3: TGTGCCAGCAGCTTAAGACAGGGAGGAGGTGAGCAGTTCTTC.

V gene TRBV5-1 combines with J gene TRBJ1-5; no firm D call. This CDR3 comprises 14 residues. Trimming took off 0 bases at V and 0 bases at J, with 4 bases between the two ends. CDR1 is SGHRS, CDR2 YFSETQ, per germline. The CDR3 coding sequence is TGCGCCAGCAGCTTGGGGCATAGCAATCAGCCCCAGCATTTT. It is translated as CASSLGHSNQPQHF.

The sample holds one count of this clone. The CDR3 DNA is TGTGCCAGCAGTTACTTTCGACAGAGCAATCAGCCCCAGCATTTT. It translates to CASSYFRQSNQPQHF. This chain connects TRBV6-6 to TRBJ1-5; TRBD1 is a possible D gene (5 bases). Germline V gives CDR1 MNHNY, CDR2 SVGAGI (reference sequence). V was cut by 1 base and J by 1 base, with 8 bases left in between. This CDR3 is 15 amino acids long.

The genes are TRBV5-1 and TRBJ2-2; 8 bases agree with TRBD1. CDR1 is SGHRS and CDR2 is YFSETQ in the germline V gene. The CDR3 is made up of 14 amino acids. The junction had 1 base not matched to a gene; V was cut back by 6 bases and J by 0 bases. CDR3 DNA sequence: TGCGCCAGCAAACAGGGGGCGAACACCGGGGAGCTGTTTTTT. Its translation is CASKQGANTGELFF. The whole variable domain, remainder taken from reference TRBV5-1 and TRBJ2-2, is KAGVTQTPRYLIKTRGQQVTLSCSPISGHRSVSWYQQTPGQGLQFLFEYFSETQRNKGNFPGRFSGRQFSNSRSEMNVSTLELGDSALYLCASKQGANTGELFFGEGSRLTVL.

This CDR3 reads CSAGTSFFQYF. The DNA for the CDR3 is TGCAGTGCTGGGACTAGTTTCTTCCAGTATTTT. The chain couples TRBV20-1 to TRBJ2-3; 8 bases are shared with TRBD2. This CDR3 region has 11 residues. J gave up 12 bases and V 5 bases, and 7 bases lay outside the gene matches. Germline V CDR1 and CDR2: DFQATT, SNEGSKA (reference sequence).

The chain is built from TRBV19 and TRBJ2-7, with 9 bases aligning to TRBD1. Trimming at V came to 7 bases and at J to 5 bases, leaving 6 bases not matched to a gene. The CDR3 totals 13 residues. The V gene's germline CDR1 is LNHDA and CDR2 SQIVND (reference sequence). The CDR3 nucleotides read TGTGCCAGTAAACAGGGGGCAGTTGACGAGCAGTACTTC. Protein sequence: CASKQGAVDEQYF.

V gene TRBV27 combines with J gene TRBJ1-3; D ambiguous. The CDR3 runs 16 residues. In germline, CDR1 is MNHEY, CDR2 SMNVEV (reference sequence). V lost 3 bases and J 2 bases, leaving 14 bases between the germline ends. The CDR3 DNA follows: TGTGCCAGCAGTTTCATGAGGCCGGGGACTGGAAACACCATATATTTT. It translates to CASSFMRPGTGNTIYF.

This chain joins TRBV6-1 and TRBJ2-7, with D possibly being TRBD1 or TRBD2 (5 bases each). This CDR3 spans 14 amino acids. Trimming stripped 11 bases from V and 1 base from J, with 18 bases between. Germline CDR1 reads MNHNS; CDR2 reads SASEGT. The CDR3 loop is CAYDSGDGSYEQYF. The DNA for the CDR3 is TGTGCCTACGATTCCGGGGACGGATCCTACGAGCAGTACTTC.

The chain carries TRBV5-1 and TRBJ2-3; a weak D match, TRBD2 (6 bases). The CDR3 totals 15 residues. V was cut by 0 bases and J by 8 bases, with 16 bases left in between. Germline V gives CDR1 SGHRS, CDR2 YFSETQ. The DNA for the CDR3 is TGCGCCAGCAGCTTGGACTCCCGGGAGAGAGGTACGCAGTATTTT. Translation gives CASSLDSRERGTQYF.

The rearrangement uses TRBV4-1 and TRBJ2-2, with D possibly being TRBD1 or TRBD2 (7 bases each). There are 16 residues in the CDR3. Trimming took 5 bases from V and 4 from J, leaving 17 bases between them. Germline V CDR1 and CDR2: MGHRA, YSYEKL. The CDR3 loop reads CASSRGGGSGTGELFF. Written as DNA, the CDR3 is TGCGCCAGCAGCAGAGGGGGCGGGAGTGGCACCGGGGAGCTGTTTTTT.

To note about this clone: This is likely a read error, given that the CDR3 carries no conserved phenylalanine or tryptophan at its end. No DNA is shown, since the ends of the CDR3 on it are uncertain; the CDR3 is the one TCRdb lists. V and J are TRBV11-2 and TRBJ1-3; the table's D call TRBD1 went unverified against the DNA. CDR1 is SGHAT and CDR2 is FQNNGV in the germline V gene. The CDR3 numbers 11 amino acids, ends counted. The CDR3 spells CASSLENPFWA.

The chain employs TRBV2 and TRBJ2-1; no clear D. V was clipped by 3 bases and J by 7 bases, with 7 bases between them. Germline V CDR1 and CDR2: SNHLY, FYNNEI. The CDR3 is made up of 12 amino acids. The CDR3 coding sequence is TGTGCCAGCAGTGATACCAGGAATGAGCAGTTCTTC. Translating it yields CASSDTRNEQFF.

The rearrangement joins TRBV4-2 to TRBJ1-6; possible D gene TRBD1, 5 bases. This CDR3 has 20 amino acids. V lost 0 bases, J lost 0 bases, and 18 bases lay in between. Germline V gene lookup returns CDR1 LGHNA and CDR2 YNFKEQ. This chain's CDR3 is CASSQELGAPQSSYNSPLHF. The CDR3 region has the DNA TGTGCCAGCAGCCAAGAACTCGGGGCTCCACAGAGCTCCTATAATTCACCCCTCCACTTT.

CDR3 region: CASSQRTGGAVDTQYF. The CDR3 coding sequence is TGTGCCAGCAGCCAACGAACAGGGGGCGCAGTAGATACGCAGTATTTT. The rearrangement uses TRBV7-9 and TRBJ2-3, with TRBD1 matching over 9 bases. Germline-derived CDR1 and CDR2 are SEHNR and FQNEAQ (reference sequence). V lost 5 bases and J lost 5; bases outside the gene matches: 11. CDR3 length: 16 residues.

V is TRBV28 and J is TRBJ1-2, with a possible D match to TRBD1 (5 bases). Per the germline V gene, CDR1 is MDHEN and CDR2 is SYDVKM. CDR3 length: 17 residues. Trimming took off 3 bases at V and 1 base at J, with 18 bases between the two ends. The CDR3 protein is CASSLELWTGGNYGYTF. Written as DNA, the CDR3 is TGTGCCAGCAGTTTGGAGCTCTGGACGGGGGGTAACTATGGCTACACCTTC.

The table lists this clone with a count of one. The chain combines TRBV10-2 with TRBJ2-3; 11 nucleotides match TRBD2. The CDR3 runs 17 residues. CDR1 is WSHSY and CDR2 is SAAADI in the germline V gene. The ends lost 6 bases at V and 0 bases at J; junction bases unmatched: 8. The chain's CDR3 is CASRTPSGRTSTDTQYF. The CDR3 DNA follows: TGCGCCAGCAGGACCCCTAGCGGGAGGACTAGCACAGATACGCAGTATTTT.

The rearrangement uses TRBV5-1 and TRBJ1-3; a weak D match, TRBD1 (5 bases). CDR3 length equals 13 residues. Trimming left V 1 base short and J 3 bases short, with 5 bases between. Germline lookup yields CDR1 SGHRS and CDR2 YFSETQ. The CDR3 spells CASSLRGGNTIYF. In DNA form, the CDR3 reads TGCGCCAGCAGCTTGAGGGGTGGAAACACCATATATTTT.